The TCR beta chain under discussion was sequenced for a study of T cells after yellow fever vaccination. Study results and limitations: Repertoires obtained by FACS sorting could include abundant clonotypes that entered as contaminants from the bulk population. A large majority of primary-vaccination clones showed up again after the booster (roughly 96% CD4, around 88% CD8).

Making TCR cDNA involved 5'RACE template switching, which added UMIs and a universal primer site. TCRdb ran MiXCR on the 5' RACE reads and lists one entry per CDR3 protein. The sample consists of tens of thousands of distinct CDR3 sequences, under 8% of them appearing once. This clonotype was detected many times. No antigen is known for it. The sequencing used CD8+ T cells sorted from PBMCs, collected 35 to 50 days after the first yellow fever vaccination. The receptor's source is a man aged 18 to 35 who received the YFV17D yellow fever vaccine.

For the CDR3, the DNA is TGTGCCAGCAGTCCGGGACTAGCGGGAGATAGCACAGATACGCAGTATTTT. The encoded protein is CASSPGLAGDSTDTQYF. The chain employs TRBV7-6 and TRBJ2-3; 14 bases fit TRBD2. This CDR3 spans 17 amino acids. CDR1 is SGHVS and CDR2 is FNYEAQ in the germline V gene. Trimming cost V 6 bases and J 0 bases; bases outside gene matches: 5.